What follows is one T cell receptor (beta chain) and its context. The target antigen is unknown. The sample comes from a study of T cell repertoires in cytomegalovirus infection. Study-level information: Used in the study were CMV epitopes, some recently identified and HLA-C-restricted, others well-studied and HLA-B-restricted. From public TCR beta signatures came an indication of both CMV infection and matching HLA type. The study's findings and limits: Clonotype analysis showed dominance of the ex vivo response by HLA-C-restricted CMV-specific TCR beta clonotypes. Public TCR beta family frequency separated CMV-and-HLA carriers, including in an independent cohort.

TCRdb re-derived calls from the reads in MiXCR, one entry per CDR3 protein. The sample lists about 570,000 distinct CDR3 sequences; 40% were seen once. The TCR was taken from a human donor in good health (CMV status not recorded). Some clones in this sample may be carry-over from other donors' samples. The input for sequencing was cultured PBMCs, taken from culture after CMV antigen stimulation.

CDR3 bases: TGCAGTGCTTGGGCAGTTGAGAGAATAAACATTCAGTACTTC. It encodes CSAWAVERINIQYF. The chain uses TRBV20-1 and TRBJ2-4; D is unclear. This CDR3 comprises 14 residues. The germline CDR1 and CDR2 sequences are DFQATT and SNEGSKA (reference sequence). V lost 5 bases, J lost 6 bases, and 17 bases lay in between.